Below are 16 T cell receptor beta chains sequenced from a single sample in a study of Graves' ophthalmopathy and Graves' hyperthyroidism. The study amplified TCR beta CDR3 regions using RNA transcripts. Investigators did first-round RT-PCR with HTBI primers, then second-round multiplex PCR. TCRdb re-called the multiplex PCR reads through MiXCR, storing one row per CDR3 protein. The sample has approximately 640,000 distinct CDR3 sequences, more than 40% seen once. The sample taken for sequencing was peripheral blood. Source of these receptors: an adult man with Graves' ophthalmopathy.

This clonotype was picked up many times. V usage is TRBV24-1 and J usage is TRBJ1-1; 10 bases map to TRBD1. Trimming removed 6 bases from V and 0 bases from J; junction bases left unmatched: 9. The CDR3 loop spans 17 amino acids. CDR1 and CDR2 (germline): KGHDR, SFDVKD. The CDR3 DNA sequence: TGTGCCACCAGTATTGACCGGGACAGGGGCCTGAACACTGAAGCTTTCTTT. Amino acid sequence: CATSIDRDRGLNTEAFF.

The chain uses TRBV11-1 and TRBJ2-7; TRBD1 matches 8 bases. Germline CDR1 SGHAT, CDR2 FQDESV (reference sequence). The CDR3 runs 14 residues. The ends lost 8 bases at V and 5 bases at J; junction bases unmatched: 11. The CDR3 loop is CASSPPGQGNEQYF. CDR3 DNA sequence: TGTGCCAGCTCACCCCCAGGACAGGGAAACGAGCAGTACTTC.

The J gene is TRBJ2-2, the V gene TRBV19; D is unresolved. This CDR3 spans 17 amino acids. The V end was cut by 1 base, the J end by 1 base, with 13 bases between. CDR1 and CDR2 (germline): LNHDA, SQIVND (reference sequence). The CDR3 is CASSIVSLLENTGELFF. CDR3 in DNA: TGTGCCAGTAGTATAGTATCATTACTCGAGAACACCGGGGAGCTGTTTTTT. Looking up the rest from reference TRBV19 and TRBJ2-2 gives the full variable domain: DGGITQSPKYLFRKEGQNVTLSCEQNLNHDAMYWYRQDPGQGLRLIYYSQIVNDFQKGDIAEGYSVSREKKESFPLTVTSAQKNPTAFYLCASSIVSLLENTGELFFGEGSRLTVL.

This clonotype was seen a handful of times. V gene TRBV4-2 combines with J gene TRBJ2-5; D gene ambiguous. The germline V and J ends were trimmed by 0 bases and 3 bases, with 8 bases remaining between them. Germline lookup yields CDR1 LGHNA and CDR2 YNFKEQ. The CDR3 runs to 14 residues. The CDR3 here is CASSQEVFKETQYF. The CDR3 nucleotides are TGTGCCAGCAGCCAAGAGGTCTTTAAAGAGACCCAGTACTTC.

This clonotype has only a few counts. The chain couples TRBV6-6 to TRBJ2-7; TRBD1 matches at 9 bases. Germline V gives CDR1 MNHNY, CDR2 SVGAGI (reference sequence). There are 16 residues in the CDR3. With 5 bases clipped from V and 2 bases from J, the junction kept 10 bases outside the gene matches. CDR3 in amino acids: CASSPLGTGITYEQYF. The CDR3 coding sequence is TGTGCCAGCAGTCCGCTCGGGACAGGGATTACCTACGAGCAGTACTTC.

This clonotype was recorded many times. V usage is TRBV7-9 and J usage is TRBJ1-2; D remains unclear. The CDR3 sequence is 14 residues long. Trimming pared 5 bases from V and 6 bases from J, leaving 16 bases between. CDR1 is SEHNR, CDR2 FQNEAQ, per germline (reference sequence). The CDR3, as DNA: TGTGCCAGCAGCGGTCGAGGGCGGAGGAATGGCTACACCTTC. Translation: CASSGRGRRNGYTF.

This clonotype appeared many times. The rearrangement joins TRBV10-3 to TRBJ2-7, with a tentative D call TRBD2 (6 bases). Trimming pared 1 base from V and 0 bases from J, leaving 10 bases between. The V gene's germline CDR1 is ENHRY and CDR2 SYGVKD. The CDR3 loop spans 15 amino acids. Here the CDR3 DNA reads TGTGCCATCAGTGAGTTGCGGGGAAGCTCCTACGAGCAGTACTTC. This sequence encodes CAISELRGSSYEQYF.

This clonotype was detected only a few times. J is TRBJ2-7 and V is TRBV11-3; the match to TRBD2 covers 8 bases. CDR1 and CDR2 from the germline V gene are SGHNT and YENEEA. This CDR3 is built from 15 residues. Losses at the gene ends were 3 bases for V and 2 bases for J; bases not matched to a gene: 6. CDR3 protein: CASSLGTSSTYEQYF. DNA of the CDR3: TGTGCCAGCAGCTTGGGGACTAGTTCAACCTACGAGCAGTACTTC.

This clonotype showed up many times. The chain uses TRBV9 and TRBJ1-6; perhaps TRBD1 as D (5 bases). V was trimmed by 0 bases and J by 10 bases, leaving 11 bases between them. Per germline, CDR1 SGDLS and CDR2 YYNGEE. The CDR3 loop spans 14 amino acids. The CDR3 sequence: CASSVALGGSPLHF. The DNA of the CDR3 is TGTGCCAGCAGCGTAGCTTTGGGGGGGTCACCCCTCCACTTT.

This clonotype was recorded at least ten times. A read error may produce the germline difference seen at one junction end. This chain connects TRBV7-9 to TRBJ1-1, with D possibly being TRBD1 (5 bases). The germline CDR1 and CDR2 sequences are SEHNR and FQNEAQ (reference sequence). The length of the CDR3 is 14 residues. CDR3 region: CASSPSGARTEAFF. The CDR3 DNA reads TGCGCCAGCAGCCCCTCTGGGGCGAGGACTGAAGCTTTCTTT.

This clonotype was recorded many times. V usage is TRBV20-1 and J usage is TRBJ2-7; the D gene is possibly TRBD1 (6 bases). This CDR3 is 16 amino acids long. Per the germline V gene, CDR1 is DFQATT and CDR2 is SNEGSKA (reference sequence). V shed 3 bases and J shed 4 bases, with 22 bases lying between them. CDR3 protein: CSASPQPLMDRYEQYF. In DNA, the CDR3 is TGCAGTGCTAGCCCTCAACCCCTCATGGACAGATACGAGCAGTACTTC.

The chain combines TRBV5-1 with TRBJ1-6; tentatively, D is TRBD1 (5 bases). This CDR3 is 14 amino acids long. Germline loops: CDR1 SGHRS, CDR2 YFSETQ. Deletions cut 0 bases from V and 14 bases from J, with 15 bases between. The CDR3 DNA reads as TGCGCCAGCAGCTTGGGGGGGGACCCCCGGGCCCTCCACTTT. Translation gives CASSLGGDPRALHF.

The chain joins TRBV29-1 to TRBJ1-2, with 9 bases matching TRBD1. This CDR3 has 19 residues. In germline, CDR1 is SQVTM, CDR2 ANQGSEA. The CDR3 reads CSADPSSGTGFRVGDGYTF. In DNA form, the CDR3 reads TGCAGTGCAGATCCTTCTAGCGGGACAGGGTTTAGGGTCGGGGATGGCTACACCTTC.

This clonotype appeared many times. The chain recombines TRBV9 with TRBJ1-2, with 10 bases lining up with TRBD1. The CDR3 consists of 14 residues. Germline CDR1 is SGDLS and CDR2 is YYNGEE. The ends lost 4 bases at V and 8 bases at J; junction bases unmatched: 8. The CDR3 spells CASSKKPGQGGYTF. In DNA, the CDR3 is TGTGCCAGCAGCAAGAAGCCGGGACAGGGGGGCTACACCTTC.

This clonotype occurred many times. The chain combines TRBV7-9 with TRBJ1-5, with D maybe TRBD1 (5 bases). Trimming cost V 4 bases and J 8 bases, with 9 bases left between them. The CDR3 is 12 amino acids. Germline V gene lookup returns CDR1 SEHNR and CDR2 FQNEAQ (reference sequence). The CDR3, as DNA: TGTGCCAGCAGCTCGGGGCGGGAGCCCCAGCATTTT. Translation: CASSSGREPQHF.

This clonotype was found many times. The DNA of the CDR3 is TGTGCCAGCAGTCCTAGATCCGGACTAGCGGTACAAGAGACCCAGTACTTC. It yields the protein CASSPRSGLAVQETQYF. V usage is TRBV12-3 or TRBV12-4 and J usage is TRBJ2-5, with 10 bases matching TRBD2. Trimming took 5 bases from V and 2 from J; bases not matched to a gene: 11. CDR3 length: 17 amino acids.